These 10 T cell receptor beta chains share one sample of origin, sequenced in a study of cytomegalovirus exposure and HLA in healthy donors (dated by TCRdb to between 2016 and 2019). Library preparation employed the immunoSEQ multiplex PCR assay. For the multiplex PCR, a mixture combining 60 forward primers for TCR Vbeta segments and 13 reverse primers for TCR Jbeta segments was used. In TCRdb, the immuneACCESS table is reduced to in-frame sequences with V and J assigned. These tables do not hold every clone; where another copy was compared, an unresolved V gene accounts for under half, and the others remain unexplained. The sample profile shows 150,000 to 180,000 clones; approximately 80% of them were found once. The ten biggest clones cover about 4% of the sample. The specimen was PBMCs. Receptors were obtained from a woman between 40 and 55 years old in good health and CMV-seronegative.

The V call is TRBV27, the J call TRBJ2-1; a weak D match, TRBD1 (6 bases). The CDR3 sequence is 17 residues long. V was shortened by 0 bases and J by 3 bases, with 15 bases between the two germline ends. Germline CDR1 and CDR2: MNHEY and SMNVEV (reference sequence). The CDR3 nucleotides read TGTGCCAGCAGTTTATCCTTCGGGGACAAGGGCTACAATGAGCAGTTCTTC. Amino acid sequence: CASSLSFGDKGYNEQFF.

This chain joins TRBV5-1 and TRBJ2-5; 8 bases align to TRBD1. Unmatched junction bases numbered 3, after V lost 2 bases and J lost 3 bases. The CDR3 runs to 14 residues. Germline V gene lookup returns CDR1 SGHRS and CDR2 YFSETQ. This chain's CDR3 is CASSFLTGEETQYF. The CDR3 DNA follows: TGCGCCAGCAGCTTCCTGACAGGGGAAGAGACCCAGTACTTC.

J is TRBJ2-3 and V is TRBV28; weak D call: TRBD2 (6 bases). CDR1 is MDHEN, CDR2 SYDVKM, per germline. With 7 bases removed from V and 2 bases from J, the gap between germline ends came to 19 bases. This CDR3 is 16 amino acids long. The CDR3 region is CASNSPGRDHTDTQYF. The DNA for the CDR3 is TGTGCCAGCAATTCTCCCGGGCGGGATCACACAGATACGCAGTATTTT.

The J gene is TRBJ2-3, the V gene TRBV7-8; 11 bases map to TRBD2. This CDR3 region has 16 residues. V lost 5 bases and J lost 2; bases outside the gene matches: 6. The germline gives CDR1 SGHVS, CDR2 FQNEAQ. CDR3 DNA: TGTGCCAGCAGCAATGTAGCGGGGGGGAACACAGATACGCAGTATTTT. Its translation: CASSNVAGGNTDTQYF.

V gene TRBV6-5 combines with J gene TRBJ2-2; 7 bases are shared with TRBD1. This CDR3 has 14 amino acids. Losses at the gene ends were 5 bases for V and 3 bases for J; bases not matched to a gene: 3. The germline gives CDR1 MNHEY, CDR2 SVGAGI. DNA for the CDR3: TGTGCCAGCAGTAGGGGGCGGGACACCGGGGAGCTGTTTTTT. It yields the protein CASSRGRDTGELFF.

A word on this clone: This sample includes further DNA sequences coding for the same CDR3. The gene calls are TRBV9 and TRBJ2-7, with 13 nucleotides matching TRBD2. Germline V CDR1 and CDR2: SGDLS, YYNGEE. CDR3 size: 15 residues. Unmatched junction bases numbered 0, after V lost 0 bases and J lost 3 bases. DNA for the CDR3: TGTGCCAGCAGCGTAGGGACTAGCGGGGGCTACGAGCAGTACTTC. Translating gives CASSVGTSGGYEQYF.

The chain uses TRBV29-1 and TRBJ1-5, with 9 positions matching TRBD1. The CDR3 loop spans 12 amino acids. The germline CDR1 and CDR2 sequences are SQVTM and ANQGSEA. The J segment lost 9 bases and the V segment lost 6 bases, leaving 6 bases of the junction unmatched. CDR3 loop: CSVGGQGTPQHF. The CDR3 nucleotides are TGCAGCGTGGGTGGACAGGGGACGCCCCAGCATTTT.

This clone showed up just a few times. The V call is TRBV5-1, the J call TRBJ1-1; D unresolved. The CDR3 contains 14 residues. Germline V gene data show CDR1 as SGHRS and CDR2 as YFSETQ. V lost 2 bases, J lost 4 bases, and 12 bases lay in between. CDR3 residues: CASSFQDVSTEAFF. CDR3 DNA sequence: TGCGCCAGCAGCTTTCAGGATGTAAGCACTGAAGCTTTCTTT.

The genes are TRBV19 and TRBJ1-1; 9 bases agree with TRBD1. The junction had 9 bases not matched to a gene; V was cut back by 6 bases and J by 4 bases. The germline gives CDR1 LNHDA, CDR2 SQIVND (reference sequence). The CDR3 sequence is 15 residues long. CDR3 nucleotides: TGTGCCAGTAGAACTTACAGGGGGCAAAGCACTGAAGCTTTCTTT. Translated, it gives CASRTYRGQSTEAFF. The full variable domain, rest sourced from reference TRBV19 and TRBJ1-1, is DGGITQSPKYLFRKEGQNVTLSCEQNLNHDAMYWYRQDPGQGLRLIYYSQIVNDFQKGDIAEGYSVSREKKESFPLTVTSAQKNPTAFYLCASRTYRGQSTEAFFGQGTRLTVV.

The J gene is TRBJ1-5, the V gene TRBV5-5; 8 nucleotides align to TRBD1. V lost 3 bases and J lost 4; bases outside the gene matches: 3. The germline gives CDR1 SGHKS, CDR2 YYEKEE (reference sequence). The CDR3 totals 14 residues. The CDR3: CASSSGQGNQPQHF. The CDR3 region has the DNA TGTGCCAGCAGCTCTGGACAGGGTAATCAGCCCCAGCATTTT.